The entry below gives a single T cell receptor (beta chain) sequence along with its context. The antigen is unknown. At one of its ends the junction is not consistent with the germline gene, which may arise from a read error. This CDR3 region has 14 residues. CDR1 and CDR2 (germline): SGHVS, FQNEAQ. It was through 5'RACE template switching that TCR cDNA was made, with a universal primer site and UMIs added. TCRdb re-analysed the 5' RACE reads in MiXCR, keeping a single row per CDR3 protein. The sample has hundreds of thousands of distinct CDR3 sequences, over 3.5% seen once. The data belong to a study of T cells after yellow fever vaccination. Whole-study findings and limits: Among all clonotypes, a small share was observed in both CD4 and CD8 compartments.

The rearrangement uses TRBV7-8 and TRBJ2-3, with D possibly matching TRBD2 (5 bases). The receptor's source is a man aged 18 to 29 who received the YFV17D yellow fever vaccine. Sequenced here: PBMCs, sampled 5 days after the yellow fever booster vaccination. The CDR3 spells CAGSLWTGADTQYF. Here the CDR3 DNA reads TGTGCCGGCAGCTTATGGACCGGGGCAGATACGCAGTATTTT.